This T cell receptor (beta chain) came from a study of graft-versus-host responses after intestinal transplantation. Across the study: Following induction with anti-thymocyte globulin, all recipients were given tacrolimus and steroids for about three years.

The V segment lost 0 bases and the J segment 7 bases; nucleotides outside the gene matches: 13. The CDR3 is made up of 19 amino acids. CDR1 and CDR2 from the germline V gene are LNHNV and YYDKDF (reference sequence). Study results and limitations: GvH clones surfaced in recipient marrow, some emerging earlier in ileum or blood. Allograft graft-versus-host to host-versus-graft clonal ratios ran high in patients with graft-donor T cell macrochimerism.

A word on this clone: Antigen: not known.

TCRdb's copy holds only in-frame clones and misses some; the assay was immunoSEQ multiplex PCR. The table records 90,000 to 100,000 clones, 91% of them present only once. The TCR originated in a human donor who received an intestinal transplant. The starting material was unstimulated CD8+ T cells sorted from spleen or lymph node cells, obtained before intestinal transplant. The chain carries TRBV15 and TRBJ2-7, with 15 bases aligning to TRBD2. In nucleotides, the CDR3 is TGTGCCACCAGCAGAGAAATAGGACTAGCGGGGGGGCCGGCGGGAGAGCAGTACTTC. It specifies CATSREIGLAGGPAGEQYF.